One sample yielded the 30 T cell receptor beta chains listed below, sequenced in a study of T cells in Graves' hyperthyroidism and ophthalmopathy. Amplification targeted TCR beta CDR3 regions from RNA transcripts. Initially, a first-round RT-PCR of the TCR CDR3 employed the HTBI primer set. TCRdb reprocessed the multiplex PCR reads with MiXCR, giving one entry per CDR3 protein. Of 500,000 or so distinct CDR3 sequences in the sample, about 15% are singletons; the top ten hold 15% to 20%. The sequencing input was blood. The receptors come from a young woman with Graves' ophthalmopathy.

In this sample, this clonotype turned up many times. This chain links TRBV28 with TRBJ1-1; D call uncertain. This CDR3 region has 12 residues. The germline gives CDR1 MDHEN, CDR2 SYDVKM. Between the trimmed V and J ends, which lost 1 base and 5 bases, there was a span of 5 bases. DNA for the CDR3: TGTGCCAGCAGTTTATTGAGGACTGAAGCTTTCTTT. Amino acids: CASSLLRTEAFF.

There are a few counts of this clonotype. The chain recombines TRBV19 with TRBJ2-7; 7 bases match TRBD1. This CDR3 spans 14 amino acids. Germline trimming cut 4 bases from V and 4 bases from J; bases unmatched to any gene: 7. The germline V gene has CDR1 LNHDA and CDR2 SQIVND (reference sequence). The CDR3 DNA is TGTGCCAGTAGTACAGGGGGTCCTGGATACGAGCAGTACTTC. Protein product: CASSTGGPGYEQYF.

This clonotype has at least ten counts. The chain joins TRBV7-3 to TRBJ2-1, with 8 bases identical to TRBD1. CDR3 size: 13 residues. The V gene end was trimmed by 4 bases and the J gene end by 9 bases; junction bases not matched to a gene: 5. Germline V gene data show CDR1 as SGHTA and CDR2 as FQGTGA. CDR3 DNA: TGTGCCAGCAGCTCGGACAGGGCCCTTGAGCAGTTCTTC. Residues: CASSSDRALEQFF.

V usage is TRBV3-1 and J usage is TRBJ2-7; 10 nucleotides line up with TRBD2. CDR1 is LGHDT and CDR2 is YNNKEL in the germline V gene (reference sequence). The CDR3 consists of 16 residues. Trimming at V came to 4 bases and at J to 0 bases, leaving 6 bases not matched to a gene. CDR3 amino acids: CASSLRTSGSSYEQYF. In DNA form, the CDR3 reads TGTGCCAGCAGCCTCCGGACTAGCGGCAGCTCCTACGAGCAGTACTTC.

This clonotype was seen more than once but under ten times. V usage is TRBV7-6 and J usage is TRBJ2-1, with D maybe TRBD1 (5 bases). The CDR3 extends over 14 amino acids. The germline V and J ends were trimmed by 1 base and 3 bases, with 7 bases remaining between them. In germline, CDR1 is SGHVS, CDR2 FNYEAQ. CDR3 DNA sequence: TGTGCCAGCAGCTTAGTAACAGGCTACAATGAGCAGTTCTTC. The encoded protein is CASSLVTGYNEQFF. The full variable domain, in which reference TRBV7-6 and TRBJ2-1 provide the parts outside the CDR3, is GAGVSQSPRYKVTKRGQDVALRCDPISGHVSLYWYRQALGQGPEFLTYFNYEAQQDKSGLPNDRFSAERPEGSISTLTIQRTEQRDSAMYRCASSLVTGYNEQFFGPGTRLTVL.

In this sample, this clonotype turned up many times. The chain uses TRBV2 and TRBJ1-2, with TRBD1 matching over 8 bases. The V and J ends lost 6 bases and 3 bases, in that order; junction bases with no gene match: 9. Germline V gene sequence: CDR1 SNHLY, CDR2 FYNNEI. The CDR3 covers 15 residues. The CDR3 nucleotides read TGTGCCAGCAGGGGGGATGGACAGGGCGACTATGGCTACACCTTC. Translated, it gives CASRGDGQGDYGYTF. The full variable domain, with the rest looked up from reference TRBV2 and TRBJ1-2, is EPEVTQTPSHQVTQMGQEVILRCVPISNHLYFYWYRQILGQKVEFLVSFYNNEISEKSEIFDDQFSVERPDGSNFTLKIRSTKLEDSAMYFCASRGDGQGDYGYTFGSGTRLTVV.

This clonotype was recorded a few times. This sequence joins TRBV11-2 and TRBJ1-2; D is perhaps TRBD1 (5 bases). The germline V gene has CDR1 SGHAT and CDR2 FQNNGV. The germline V and J ends were trimmed by 4 bases and 2 bases, with 17 bases remaining between them. The CDR3 loop spans 16 amino acids. The CDR3 here is CASSSPAGLTNYGYTF. CDR3 DNA: TGTGCCAGCAGCTCCCCGGCGGGACTTACAAACTATGGCTACACCTTC.

The sample holds many counts of this clonotype. The genes are TRBV20-1 and TRBJ2-7, with TRBD2 matching over 7 bases. Germline-derived CDR1 and CDR2 are DFQATT and SNEGSKA (reference sequence). V lost 7 bases and J lost 0; bases outside the gene matches: 15. CDR3 length equals 16 residues. Written as DNA, the CDR3 is TGCAGTGTCCCATGGGGTTCTAGCGGCGACTCCTACGAGCAGTACTTC. Residues: CSVPWGSSGDSYEQYF.

The table lists this clonotype with many counts. The chain links TRBV5-1 to TRBJ2-3; D may match TRBD1 or TRBD2 (6 bases each). CDR3 length equals 16 residues. Germline CDR1 reads SGHRS; CDR2 reads YFSETQ. Trimming pared 0 bases from V and 0 bases from J, leaving 11 bases between. CDR3: CASSLEGDFSTDTQYF. The CDR3 DNA reads as TGCGCCAGCAGCTTGGAGGGGGACTTTAGCACAGATACGCAGTATTTT.

The rearrangement joins TRBV5-5 to TRBJ2-6; a weak D match, TRBD1 (5 bases). V lost 0 bases to trimming and J lost 3 bases, with 16 bases between them. In germline, CDR1 is SGHKS, CDR2 YYEKEE (reference sequence). This CDR3 is 18 amino acids long. CDR3 nucleotides: TGTGCCAGCAGCTTGGAAGCAGGGAACTTCGGTGGGGCCAACGTCCTGACTTTC. As protein: CASSLEAGNFGGANVLTF.

This clonotype was seen repeatedly, ten times or more. In nucleotides, the CDR3 is TGTGCCAGCAGCGTAGGGCGGAACAATGAGCAGTTCTTC. This gives the protein CASSVGRNNEQFF. The chain is built from TRBV9 and TRBJ2-1; D not certain. Germline-derived CDR1 and CDR2 are SGDLS and YYNGEE. This CDR3 spans 13 amino acids. Trimming pared 0 bases from V and 5 bases from J, leaving 6 bases between.

The V call is TRBV6-1, the J call TRBJ1-2; D is ambiguous. CDR1 MNHNS and CDR2 SASEGT come from the germline V gene. The CDR3 is made up of 13 amino acids. The V gene lost 8 bases and the J gene lost 2 bases, with 12 bases spanning the gap. The CDR3 reads CASQIGSNYGYTF. The CDR3 DNA is TGTGCCAGCCAGATAGGGTCGAACTATGGCTACACCTTC.

The gene calls are TRBV10-3 and TRBJ2-5; D is undetermined. CDR1 and CDR2 (germline): ENHRY, SYGVKD. V was shortened by 10 bases and J by 1 base, with 7 bases between the two germline ends. The CDR3 loop spans 11 amino acids. In DNA, the CDR3 is TGTGCCAGACCGCCCCAAGAGACCCAGTACTTC. This gives the protein CARPPQETQYF.

There are many counts of this clonotype. V and J are TRBV27 and TRBJ2-7; D not certain. The germline V and J ends were trimmed by 2 bases and 4 bases, with 12 bases remaining between them. From germline, CDR1 is MNHEY and CDR2 SMNVEV (reference sequence). CDR3 length: 14 amino acids. The chain's CDR3 is CASSLRSTGYEQYF. The CDR3 nucleotides read TGTGCCAGCAGTTTAAGGTCTACGGGTTACGAGCAGTACTTC.

This chain connects TRBV4-2 to TRBJ2-2; D not resolved. Looked up from germline, CDR1 is LGHNA and CDR2 is YNFKEQ. This CDR3 is 15 amino acids long. V gave up 2 bases and J gave up 3 bases, with 10 bases separating them. The CDR3 DNA reads TGTGCCAGCAGCCAAAGGGAACGATACACCGGGGAGCTGTTTTTT. Amino acids: CASSQRERYTGELFF.

This clonotype was seen more than once but under ten times. The chain recombines TRBV19 with TRBJ2-7; D is unclear. Trimming took off 10 bases at V and 1 base at J, with 20 bases between the two ends. The CDR3 has 15 amino acids. The germline V gene has CDR1 LNHDA and CDR2 SQIVND (reference sequence). CDR3 DNA: TGTGCCACCTCATCCTCCAGGACGGTTTCCTACGAGCAGTACTTC. This sequence encodes CATSSSRTVSYEQYF.

This clonotype came up a few times. The CDR3: CASSFDRGLDKQYF. The CDR3 nucleotides are TGTGCCAGCAGTTTTGACAGGGGGCTCGACAAGCAGTACTTC. This chain links TRBV27 with TRBJ2-7; TRBD1 matches 10 bases. The CDR3 length is 14 residues. Germline loops: CDR1 MNHEY, CDR2 SMNVEV (reference sequence). V lost 3 bases and J lost 8; bases outside the gene matches: 7.

This clonotype came up a few times. V gene TRBV28 combines with J gene TRBJ1-2; TRBD1 agrees at 11 bases. Trimming at V came to 3 bases and at J to 7 bases, leaving 10 bases not matched to a gene. The CDR3 totals 16 residues. Germline CDR1 and CDR2: MDHEN and SYDVKM. CDR3 coding DNA: TGTGCCAGCAGTTTGCGGACAGGGGGCGGGTTGGGTGGCTACACCTTC. Encoded protein: CASSLRTGGGLGGYTF.

This clonotype was seen repeatedly, ten times or more. This rearrangement joins TRBV5-1 to TRBJ2-7; the D call may be TRBD1 or TRBD2 (5 bases each). Trimming pared 4 bases from V and 0 bases from J, leaving 11 bases between. CDR3 size: 14 residues. Germline CDR1 SGHRS, CDR2 YFSETQ. DNA for the CDR3: TGCGCCAGCAGCCCCGGGGCGGCCTCCTACGAGCAGTACTTC. Amino acid sequence: CASSPGAASYEQYF.

The chain has TRBV4-1 and TRBJ1-5; D remains unclear. CDR1 MGHRA and CDR2 YSYEKL come from the germline V gene. The CDR3 contains 15 residues. Trimming took off 0 bases at V and 7 bases at J, with 13 bases between the two ends. The CDR3 coding sequence is TGCGCCAGCAGCCAAGATCAGATCAAAGGGCAGCCCCAGCATTTT. This sequence encodes CASSQDQIKGQPQHF.

This clonotype has just a few counts. This chain links TRBV7-9 with TRBJ2-3, with TRBD2 identical over 9 bases. CDR1 is SEHNR, CDR2 FQNEAQ, per germline (reference sequence). V lost 1 base and J lost 0; bases outside the gene matches: 5. CDR3 length: 17 residues. The CDR3 bases are TGTGCCAGCAGCTTAGGGACTAGCGTTTCTAGCACAGATACGCAGTATTTT. Amino acid sequence: CASSLGTSVSSTDTQYF.

A few counts support this clonotype. This rearrangement joins TRBV20-1 to TRBJ1-3, with 7 positions matching TRBD1. Germline values: CDR1 DFQATT, CDR2 SNEGSKA (reference sequence). CDR3 length equals 14 residues. Germline trimming cut 1 base from V and 5 bases from J; bases unmatched to any gene: 5. The CDR3, as DNA: TGCAGTGCTAGAGCACCGGGACAGCGAAACACCATATATTTT. It encodes CSARAPGQRNTIYF.

In this sample, this clonotype turned up many times. The gene calls are TRBV11-1 and TRBJ2-3; D uncertain. This CDR3 region has 16 residues. Trimming cost V 1 base and J 4 bases, with 15 bases left between them. Germline CDR1 and CDR2: SGHAT and FQDESV (reference sequence). In DNA form, the CDR3 reads TGTGCCAGCAGCTTAGGCGCGACCCCCCCCGCAGATACGCAGTATTTT. Its protein is CASSLGATPPADTQYF.

Many counts were recorded for this clonotype. The J gene is TRBJ2-2, the V gene TRBV9; 7 bases align to TRBD1. With V trimmed by 0 bases and J by 7 bases, 3 bases remained unmatched. This CDR3 contains 14 residues. Germline CDR1 reads SGDLS; CDR2 reads YYNGEE. CDR3 region: CASSVAYRGGELFF. In DNA form, the CDR3 reads TGTGCCAGCAGCGTAGCTTACAGGGGCGGGGAGCTGTTTTTT.

The chain carries TRBV30 and TRBJ2-2; possible D gene TRBD1, 8 bases. Per germline, CDR1 GTSNPN and CDR2 SVGIG (reference sequence). This CDR3 spans 14 amino acids. The CDR3 loop is CTGGQGGYTGELFF. The CDR3, as DNA: TGTACCGGAGGACAGGGAGGGTACACCGGGGAGCTGTTTTTT. Variable domain in full (rest from reference TRBV30 and TRBJ2-2): SQTIHQWPATLVQPVGSPLSLECTVEGTSNPNLYWYRQAAGRGLQLLFYSVGIGQISSEVPQNLSASRPQDRQFILSSKKLLLSDSGFYLCTGGQGGYTGELFFGEGSRLTVL.

This clonotype was seen ten or more times. The chain uses TRBV13 and TRBJ2-1, with TRBD2 identical over 9 bases. The CDR3 length is 16 residues. The V gene end was trimmed by 1 base and the J gene end by 6 bases; junction bases not matched to a gene: 7. CDR1 and CDR2 (germline): PRHDT, FYEKMQ (reference sequence). DNA for the CDR3: TGTGCCAGCAGCTTAGTGCGGGGGGGCTTTCCCAATGAGCAGTTCTTC. It codes for CASSLVRGGFPNEQFF.

This clonotype was counted many times. The chain combines TRBV28 with TRBJ1-2; D is perhaps TRBD1 (5 bases). The germline V gene encodes CDR1 MDHEN and CDR2 SYDVKM. The germline V and J ends were trimmed by 7 bases and 8 bases, with 17 bases remaining between them. The length of the CDR3 is 13 residues. The CDR3 coding sequence is TGTGCCAGCACCGAGGACACCCTCCTAGGCTACACCTTC. This sequence encodes CASTEDTLLGYTF.

At least ten counts were recorded for this clonotype. The chain has TRBV12-3 or TRBV12-4 and TRBJ2-7; the D gene is possibly TRBD2 (6 bases). This CDR3 is built from 14 residues. V lost 1 base and J 3 bases, leaving 10 bases between the germline ends. In nucleotides, the CDR3 is TGTGCCAGCAGTTTAGGTGCGGGGCACTACGAGCAGTACTTC. Its translation is CASSLGAGHYEQYF.

This clonotype has only a few counts. The V call is TRBV29-1, the J call TRBJ2-5; either TRBD1 or TRBD2 may fit D (5 bases each). The ends were cut back, 4 bases at V and 5 bases at J, with 14 bases in the middle. This CDR3 is 13 amino acids long. Germline CDR1 and CDR2: SQVTM and ANQGSEA. This CDR3 is CSVAGPIQETQYF. Here the CDR3 DNA reads TGCAGCGTTGCGGGGCCAATACAGGAGACCCAGTACTTC.

This clonotype has a count of ten or more. V is TRBV28 and J is TRBJ2-7, with D perhaps matching TRBD2 (6 bases). Germline V gene sequence: CDR1 MDHEN, CDR2 SYDVKM. V lost 8 bases and J lost 4, with 18 bases in between. The CDR3 is made up of 14 amino acids. As DNA, the CDR3 is TGTGCCAGCGCGCTACCGGGGGTTCAATACGAGCAGTACTTC. It is translated as CASALPGVQYEQYF.